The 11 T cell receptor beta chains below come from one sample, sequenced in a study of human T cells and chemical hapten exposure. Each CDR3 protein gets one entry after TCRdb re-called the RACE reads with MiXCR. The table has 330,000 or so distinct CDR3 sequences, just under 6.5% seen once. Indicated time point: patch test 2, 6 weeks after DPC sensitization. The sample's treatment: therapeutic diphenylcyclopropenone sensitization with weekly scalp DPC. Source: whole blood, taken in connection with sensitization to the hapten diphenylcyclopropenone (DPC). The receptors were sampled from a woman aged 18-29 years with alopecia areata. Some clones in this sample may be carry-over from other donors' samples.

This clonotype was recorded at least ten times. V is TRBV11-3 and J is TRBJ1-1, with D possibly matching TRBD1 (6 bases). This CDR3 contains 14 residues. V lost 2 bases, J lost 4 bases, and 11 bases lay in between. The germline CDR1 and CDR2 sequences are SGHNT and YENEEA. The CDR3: CASSLTAGATEAFF. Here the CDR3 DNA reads TGTGCCAGCAGCTTAACGGCAGGGGCCACTGAAGCTTTCTTT.

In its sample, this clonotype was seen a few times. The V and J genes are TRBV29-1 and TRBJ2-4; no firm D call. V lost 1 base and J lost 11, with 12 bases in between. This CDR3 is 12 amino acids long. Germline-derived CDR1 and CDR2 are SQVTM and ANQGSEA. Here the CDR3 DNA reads TGCAGCGTTGAAGGCCATGACCAACTTCAGTACTTC. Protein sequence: CSVEGHDQLQYF.

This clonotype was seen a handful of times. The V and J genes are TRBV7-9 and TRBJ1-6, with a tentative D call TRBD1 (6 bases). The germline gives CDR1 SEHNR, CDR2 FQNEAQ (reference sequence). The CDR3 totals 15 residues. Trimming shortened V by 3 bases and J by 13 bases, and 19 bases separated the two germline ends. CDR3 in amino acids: CASSLWPGQKSPLHF. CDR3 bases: TGTGCCAGCAGCTTGTGGCCCGGACAGAAATCGCCCCTCCACTTT.

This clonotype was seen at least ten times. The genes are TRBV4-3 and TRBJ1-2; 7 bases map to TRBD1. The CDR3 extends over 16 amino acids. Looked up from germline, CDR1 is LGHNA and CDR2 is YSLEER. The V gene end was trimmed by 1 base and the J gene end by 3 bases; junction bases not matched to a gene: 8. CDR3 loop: CASSQVQGFLDYGYTF. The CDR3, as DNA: TGCGCCAGCAGCCAAGTACAGGGGTTTTTGGACTATGGCTACACCTTC.

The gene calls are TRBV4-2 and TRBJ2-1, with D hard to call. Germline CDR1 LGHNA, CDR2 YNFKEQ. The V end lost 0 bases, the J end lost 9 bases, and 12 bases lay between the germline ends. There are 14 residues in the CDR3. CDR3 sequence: CASSQEVASPEQFF. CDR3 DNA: TGTGCCAGCAGCCAAGAGGTAGCTAGTCCTGAGCAGTTCTTC.

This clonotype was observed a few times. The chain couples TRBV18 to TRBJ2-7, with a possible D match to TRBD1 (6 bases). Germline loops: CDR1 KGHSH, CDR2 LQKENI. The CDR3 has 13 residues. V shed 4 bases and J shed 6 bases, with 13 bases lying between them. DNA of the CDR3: TGTGCCAGCTCACAATGGACAGAGAGCGAGCAGTACTTC. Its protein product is CASSQWTESEQYF.

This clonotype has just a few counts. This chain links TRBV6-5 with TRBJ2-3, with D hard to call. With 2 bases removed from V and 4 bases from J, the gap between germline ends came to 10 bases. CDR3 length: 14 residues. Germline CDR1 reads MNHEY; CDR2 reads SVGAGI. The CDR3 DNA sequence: TGTGCCAGCAGTTACAGTGGTAGATCAGATACGCAGTATTTT. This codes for CASSYSGRSDTQYF.

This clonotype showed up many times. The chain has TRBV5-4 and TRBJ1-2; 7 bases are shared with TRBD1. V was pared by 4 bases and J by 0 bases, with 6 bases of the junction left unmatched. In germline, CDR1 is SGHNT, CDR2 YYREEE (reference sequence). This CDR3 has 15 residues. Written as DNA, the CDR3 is TGTGCCAGCAGCCCTTCGCAGGGGGCTAACTATGGCTACACCTTC. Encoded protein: CASSPSQGANYGYTF.

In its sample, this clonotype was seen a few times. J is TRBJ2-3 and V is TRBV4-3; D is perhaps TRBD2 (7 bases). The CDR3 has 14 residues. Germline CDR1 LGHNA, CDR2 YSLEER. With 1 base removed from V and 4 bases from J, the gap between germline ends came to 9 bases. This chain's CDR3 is CASSQGGGPDTQYF. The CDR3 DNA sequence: TGCGCCAGCAGCCAAGGGGGGGGCCCAGATACGCAGTATTTT.

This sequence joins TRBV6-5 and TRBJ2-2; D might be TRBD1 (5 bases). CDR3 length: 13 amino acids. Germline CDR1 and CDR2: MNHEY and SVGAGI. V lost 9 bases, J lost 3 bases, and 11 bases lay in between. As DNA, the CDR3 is TGTGCCAGTACAGGAGCCGACACCGGGGAGCTGTTTTTT. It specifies CASTGADTGELFF.

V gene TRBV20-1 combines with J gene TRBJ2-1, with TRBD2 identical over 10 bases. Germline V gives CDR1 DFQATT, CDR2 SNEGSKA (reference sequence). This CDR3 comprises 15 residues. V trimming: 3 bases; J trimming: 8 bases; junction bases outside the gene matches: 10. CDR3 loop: CSASARAGGIDEQFF. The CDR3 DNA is TGCAGTGCTAGCGCTCGAGCGGGGGGGATCGATGAGCAGTTCTTC.